This TCR beta chain was profiled in a study of neurological immune-mediated disorders. The cDNA was produced through 5'RACE with 10-nucleotide random UMIs. TCRdb called the 5' RACE reads again in MiXCR, with one record for every CDR3 protein. The data show 35,000 to 45,000 distinct CDR3 sequences, around a tenth seen once. The receptor's source is a woman in her 30s with HTLV-1-associated myelopathy (HAM/TSP). Sequencing used CD4+ T cells from blood.

The CDR3 region is CASSQRGGVVGNTQYF. CDR3 DNA sequence: TGTGCCAGCAGCCAGCGGGGGGGGGTAGTAGGCAATACGCAGTATTTT. The chain links TRBV3-1 to TRBJ2-3, with 9 bases identical to TRBD2. Losses at the gene ends were 3 bases for V and 7 bases for J; bases not matched to a gene: 11. Germline assignment: CDR1 LGHDT and CDR2 YNNKEL (reference sequence). This CDR3 region has 16 residues.